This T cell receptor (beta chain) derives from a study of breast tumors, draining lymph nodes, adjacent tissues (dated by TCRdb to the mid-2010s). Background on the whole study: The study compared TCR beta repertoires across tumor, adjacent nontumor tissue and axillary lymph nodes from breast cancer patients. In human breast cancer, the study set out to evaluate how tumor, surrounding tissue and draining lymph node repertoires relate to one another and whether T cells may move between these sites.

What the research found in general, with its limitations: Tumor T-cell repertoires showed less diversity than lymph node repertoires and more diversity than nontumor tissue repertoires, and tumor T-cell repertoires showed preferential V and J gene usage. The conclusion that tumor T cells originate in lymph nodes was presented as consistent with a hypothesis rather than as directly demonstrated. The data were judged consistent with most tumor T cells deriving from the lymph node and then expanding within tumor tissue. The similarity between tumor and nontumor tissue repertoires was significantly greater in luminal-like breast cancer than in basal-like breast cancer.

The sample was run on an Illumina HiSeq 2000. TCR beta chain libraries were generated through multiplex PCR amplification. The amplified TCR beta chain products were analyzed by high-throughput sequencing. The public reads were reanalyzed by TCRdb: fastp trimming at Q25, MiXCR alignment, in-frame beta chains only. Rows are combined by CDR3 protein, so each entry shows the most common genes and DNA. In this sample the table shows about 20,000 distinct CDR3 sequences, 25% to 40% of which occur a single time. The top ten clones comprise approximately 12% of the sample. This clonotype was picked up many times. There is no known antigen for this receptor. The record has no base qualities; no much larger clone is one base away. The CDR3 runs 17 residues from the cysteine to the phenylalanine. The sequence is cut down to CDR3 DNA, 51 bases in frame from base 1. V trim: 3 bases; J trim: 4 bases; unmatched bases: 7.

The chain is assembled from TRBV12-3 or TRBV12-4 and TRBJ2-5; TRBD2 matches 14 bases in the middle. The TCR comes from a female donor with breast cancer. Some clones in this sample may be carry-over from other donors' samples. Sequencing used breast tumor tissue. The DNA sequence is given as TGTGCCAGCAGTTTCGGGCCGGGACTAGCGGGAGTAGAGACCCAGTACTTC. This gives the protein CASSFGPGLAGVETQYF.